This TCR beta chain came from a study of T cell repertoires in ileal Crohn's disease. Study information: Postoperative therapy was given to about half: eleven to twelve thiopurines, roughly 18 anti-TNF agents.

The study's findings and limits: Clonality above 26.8% at surgery always came with endoscopic recurrence. Sorted CD8 T cells held more high-frequency clones than CD4.

This CDR3 comprises 16 residues. CDR1 is SNHLY and CDR2 is FYNNEI in the germline V gene. V was shortened by 8 bases and J by 4 bases, with 20 bases between the two germline ends. Per sample, 400 to 550 nanograms of biopsy DNA were TCRB immunosequenced. Some clones are missing from TCRdb's copy, which holds only in-frame ones; the method was immunoSEQ multiplex PCR. The sample shows tens of thousands of clones, about 81% of them seen only once. Note on this clone: Antigen unknown.

V and J are TRBV2 and TRBJ2-2; a possible D gene is TRBD2 (5 bases). Specimen: ileal tissue. The receptor was isolated from an adult with Crohn's disease. CDR3 residues: CASVVDMRVGTGELFF. In nucleotides, the CDR3 is TGTGCCAGCGTGGTCGATATGCGGGTTGGCACCGGGGAGCTGTTTTTT.